This paragraph reports one T cell receptor beta chain. This entry comes from a study of blood T cell repertoires in COVID-19. CDR1 is KGHDR and CDR2 is SFDVKD in the germline V gene. The J segment lost 0 bases and the V segment lost 5 bases, leaving 3 bases of the junction unmatched. This CDR3 region has 15 residues. Under the authors' procedure: Estimation of nucleated cell counts relied on the amplification of reference gene primers. Repertoires were generated with immunoSEQ multiplex PCR, while TCRdb's copy carries only in-frame clones and drops some. Clone size and the V and J calls come from that table; the DNA yielded D and trimming. Here the sample spans about 240,000 clones, 87% being singletons.

This sequence was found in a man aged 55 to 70 who had recovered from COVID-19. The V and J genes are TRBV24-1 and TRBJ2-3, with 8 bases that match TRBD1. Material for sequencing was peripheral blood. The DNA for the CDR3 is TGTGCCACCAGTGCAGGGGGCGTTAGCACAGATACGCAGTATTTT. It yields the protein CATSAGGVSTDTQYF.